The rows below give T cell receptor beta chains drawn from one sample of a study of identical twins. A single record per CDR3 protein comes from TCRdb applying MiXCR to the 5' RACE reads. Of 400,000 to 500,000 distinct CDR3 sequences listed, approximately 17% were seen once; the top ten hold 9.5% to 15%. Sequenced: naive T cells sorted from blood. Every receptor here comes from a man in his forties or fifties in good health. Each CDR3 is given with its conserved first and last residue. A D gene is named only where the DNA matches it firmly. A clone size is listed for some rows: how often the clone was seen (once, few, many), or a class if it is expanded.

V gene	D gene	J gene	clone size	CDR3 protein	CDR3 DNA
TRBV9	.	TRBJ2-5	once	CASSVGTGQETQYF	TGTGCCAGCAGCGTAGGGACTGGCCAAGAGACCCAGTACTTC
TRBV7-9	TRBD2	TRBJ2-1	.	CASSLAGLAGYEQFF	TGTGCCAGCAGCTTAGCGGGACTAGCGGGCTATGAGCAGTTCTTC
TRBV7-2	.	TRBJ2-7	.	CASSLVVHEQYF	TGTGCCAGCAGCTTAGTTGTCCACGAGCAGTACTTC
TRBV5-1	.	TRBJ2-4	many	CASSLGPEFKNIQYF	TGCGCCAGCAGCCTGGGACCAGAATTCAAAAACATTCAGTACTTC
TRBV23-1	TRBD2	TRBJ2-5	.	CASSSPRGSKETQYF	TGCGCCAGCAGTTCCCCGCGGGGGTCAAAGGAGACCCAGTACTTC
TRBV20-1	TRBD2	TRBJ2-5	.	CSARDTGLAWETQYF	TGCAGTGCTAGAGATACGGGACTAGCGTGGGAGACCCAGTACTTC
TRBV28	.	TRBJ2-3	many	CASSQNRGSTDTQYF	TGTGCCAGCAGCCAAAACAGAGGTAGCACAGATACGCAGTATTTT
TRBV5-1	.	TRBJ2-5	few	CASSSGPSVQETQYF	TGCGCCAGCAGCTCAGGACCGTCCGTACAAGAGACCCAGTACTTC
TRBV20-1	TRBD1	TRBJ1-4	.	CSAKAGTGREKLFF	TGCAGTGCTAAAGCTGGGACAGGGCGAGAAAAACTGTTTTTT
TRBV18	TRBD2	TRBJ2-3	.	CASAAGLAGLFF	TGTGCCAGCGCCGCGGGACTAGCGGGGCTCTTTTTT
TRBV11-2	.	TRBJ2-1	few	CASSLGRGEQFF	TGTGCCAGCAGCTTAGGAAGGGGTGAGCAGTTCTTC
TRBV6-2/TRBV6-3	.	TRBJ2-1	few	CASSGWGYEQFF	TGTGCCAGCAGTGGGTGGGGGTATGAGCAGTTCTTC
TRBV3-1	.	TRBJ2-3	many	CASSQAGISTDTQYF	TGTGCCAGCAGCCAAGCTGGGATTAGCACAGATACGCAGTATTTT
TRBV9	TRBD1	TRBJ2-2	.	CASSVGTGGTGELFF	TGTGCCAGCAGCGTAGGGACAGGGGGCACCGGGGAGCTGTTTTTT
TRBV20-1	.	TRBJ1-1	.	CSARDWGDTEAFF	TGCAGTGCTAGAGATTGGGGAGACACTGAAGCTTTCTTT
TRBV7-2	TRBD2	TRBJ2-7	many	CASSFSGFSSSYEQYF	TGTGCCAGCAGCTTTAGCGGGTTTTCTAGCTCCTACGAGCAGTACTTC
TRBV25-1	.	TRBJ1-1	.	CASQGGGDAFF	TGTGCCAGCCAAGGCGGGGGGGACGCTTTCTTT
TRBV29-1	.	TRBJ2-1	few	CSVKNDRFSSYNEQFF	TGCAGCGTGAAAAATGACAGGTTTAGCTCCTACAATGAGCAGTTCTTC
TRBV18	.	TRBJ2-7	.	CASSRTDSTYEQYF	TGTGCCAGCTCACGAACGGACAGTACCTACGAGCAGTACTTC
TRBV7-2	.	TRBJ2-7	many	CASSLAVGRVSEQYF	TGTGCCAGCAGCTTAGCCGTTGGCAGGGTATCCGAGCAGTACTTC
TRBV12-3/TRBV12-4	TRBD1	TRBJ1-2	few	CASRIEGQTYGYTF	TGTGCCAGCAGAATTGAGGGACAGACCTATGGCTACACCTTC
TRBV4-3	.	TRBJ1-6	.	CASSQDSQGYSPLHF	TGCGCCAGCAGCCAAGACTCACAGGGTTATTCACCCCTCCACTTT
TRBV27	TRBD2	TRBJ2-1	.	CASSLLGGGGSYNEQFF	TGTGCCAGCAGTTTATTAGGTGGCGGGGGCTCCTACAATGAGCAGTTCTTC
TRBV28	TRBD1	TRBJ1-3	many	CASTKSGQGLTIYF	TGTGCCAGCACCAAATCTGGACAGGGACTCACCATATATTTT
TRBV6-2/TRBV6-3	TRBD2	TRBJ2-1	few	CASSYTGLAGEGVYNEQFF	TGTGCCAGCAGTTACACCGGACTAGCGGGAGAAGGAGTGTACAATGAGCAGTTCTTC
TRBV4-1	TRBD2	TRBJ2-7	few	CASSQRLAGGATYEQYF	TGCGCCAGCAGCCAAAGACTAGCGGGGGGGGCGACCTACGAGCAGTACTTC
TRBV11-2	TRBD1	TRBJ1-3	many	CASSPYRGTGNTIYF	TGTGCCAGCAGCCCTTACAGGGGAACTGGAAACACCATATATTTT
TRBV4-2	.	TRBJ2-7	.	CASSQRAEGEQYF	TGTGCCAGCAGCCAGAGGGCCGAAGGCGAGCAGTACTTC
TRBV20-1	.	TRBJ2-7	many	CSASVGIEQYF	TGCAGTGCTAGTGTGGGGATCGAGCAGTACTTC
TRBV4-3	.	TRBJ1-1	.	CASSQSMGVTEAFF	TGCGCCAGCAGCCAAAGTATGGGAGTCACTGAAGCTTTCTTT
TRBV6-5	.	TRBJ1-2	.	CASSYSEQVNGYTF	TGTGCCAGCAGTTACTCGGAACAGGTGAATGGCTACACCTTC
TRBV24-1	TRBD2	TRBJ2-1	.	CATSRSGGYNEQFF	TGTGCCACCAGTAGGTCGGGAGGGTACAATGAGCAGTTCTTC
TRBV20-1	TRBD2	TRBJ2-5	few	CSASPLSGGPQETQYF	TGCAGTGCTAGTCCCCTTAGCGGGGGGCCGCAAGAGACCCAGTACTTC
TRBV9	TRBD2	TRBJ2-1	few	CASSGTSGRAGEQFF	TGTGCCAGCAGTGGGACTAGCGGGAGGGCCGGTGAGCAGTTCTTC
TRBV20-1	.	TRBJ2-5	many	CSARGGQGQETQYF	TGCAGTGCTAGGGGGGGACAAGGCCAAGAGACCCAGTACTTC
TRBV2	TRBD1	TRBJ2-1	.	CASRLRDRGGNEQFF	TGTGCCAGCAGACTCCGGGACAGGGGAGGCAATGAGCAGTTCTTC
TRBV10-2	TRBD1	TRBJ2-7	.	CASSEATGGRYF	TGCGCCAGCAGTGAGGCCACAGGGGGACGGTACTTC
TRBV6-6	.	TRBJ2-4	.	CATKDREGNIQYF	TGTGCCACCAAGGACAGGGAGGGTAACATTCAGTACTTC
TRBV12-3/TRBV12-4	.	TRBJ1-6	.	CAVGPSLYNSPLHF	TGTGCCGTAGGGCCTAGTCTGTATAATTCACCCCTCCACTTT
TRBV5-1	TRBD1	TRBJ2-3	few	CASSLANSGTGRTDTQYF	TGCGCCAGCAGCTTGGCCAATTCCGGGACAGGGCGCACAGATACGCAGTATTTT
TRBV7-9	TRBD2	TRBJ2-3	.	CASSLTSGVTDTQYF	TGTGCCAGCAGCTTAACTAGCGGGGTCACAGATACGCAGTATTTT
TRBV10-3	.	TRBJ1-3	.	CAISESGPYTSGNTIYF	TGTGCCATCAGTGAGTCAGGACCTTACACCTCTGGAAACACCATATATTTT
TRBV7-3	TRBD2	TRBJ2-3	.	CASSRTSGSPDTQYF	TGTGCCAGCAGCCGAACTAGCGGGAGTCCAGATACGCAGTATTTT
TRBV7-2	.	TRBJ2-7	.	CASSLVMLNEQYF	TGTGCCAGCAGCTTAGTAATGCTTAACGAGCAGTACTTC
TRBV27	.	TRBJ1-1	few	CASSFKPEVNTEAFF	TGTGCCAGCAGTTTTAAACCTGAGGTGAACACTGAAGCTTTCTTT
TRBV4-1	.	TRBJ2-7	many	CASSQVFGQRSSYEQYF	TGCGCCAGCAGCCAAGTCTTCGGGCAGAGGAGCTCCTACGAGCAGTACTTC
TRBV5-1	.	TRBJ2-3	few	CASSLSPGTDTQYF	TGCGCCAGCAGCTTAAGCCCCGGCACAGATACGCAGTATTTT